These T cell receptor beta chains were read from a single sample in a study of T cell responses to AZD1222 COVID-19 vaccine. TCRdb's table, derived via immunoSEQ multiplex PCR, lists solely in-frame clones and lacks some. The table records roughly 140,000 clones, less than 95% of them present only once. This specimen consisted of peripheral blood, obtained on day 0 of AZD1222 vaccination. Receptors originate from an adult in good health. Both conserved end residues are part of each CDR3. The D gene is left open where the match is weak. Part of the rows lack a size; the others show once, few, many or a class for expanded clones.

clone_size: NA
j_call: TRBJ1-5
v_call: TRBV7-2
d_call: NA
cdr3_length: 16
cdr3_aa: CASSLAQGNSNQPQHF
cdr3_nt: TGTGCCAGCAGCTTAGCGCAGGGAAATAGCAATCAGCCCCAGCATTTT

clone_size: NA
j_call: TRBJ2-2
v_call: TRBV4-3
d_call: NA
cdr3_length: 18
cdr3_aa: CASSQDRWGQGSAGELFF
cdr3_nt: TGCGCCAGCAGCCAAGATCGATGGGGCCAGGGGAGTGCCGGGGAGCTGTTTTTT

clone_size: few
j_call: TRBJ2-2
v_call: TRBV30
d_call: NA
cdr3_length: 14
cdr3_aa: CAWKEGGEAGELFF
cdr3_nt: TGTGCCTGGAAGGAGGGGGGGGAAGCCGGGGAGCTGTTTTTT

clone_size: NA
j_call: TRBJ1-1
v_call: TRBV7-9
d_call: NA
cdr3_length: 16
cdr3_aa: CASSLALTGLHTEAFF
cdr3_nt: TGTGCCAGCAGCTTAGCCCTTACAGGGTTGCACACTGAAGCTTTCTTT

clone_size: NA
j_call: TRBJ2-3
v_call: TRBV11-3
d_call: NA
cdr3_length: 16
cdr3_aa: CASSLRALAITDTQYF
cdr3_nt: TGTGCCAGCAGCTTACGGGCTCTAGCGATCACAGATACGCAGTATTTT

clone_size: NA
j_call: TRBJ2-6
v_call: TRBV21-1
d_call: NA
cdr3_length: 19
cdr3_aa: CASKLEGGKGLSGANVLTF
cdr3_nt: TGTGCCAGCAAACTTGAGGGCGGGAAGGGACTCTCTGGGGCCAACGTCCTGACTTTC

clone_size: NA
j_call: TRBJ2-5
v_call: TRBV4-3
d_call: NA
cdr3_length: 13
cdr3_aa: CASSQDKGRTQYF
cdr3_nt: TGCGCCAGCAGCCAAGATAAGGGCCGGACCCAGTACTTC

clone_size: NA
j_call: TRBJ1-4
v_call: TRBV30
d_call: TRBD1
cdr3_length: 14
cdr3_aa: CAWSVGTGDEKLFF
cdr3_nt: TGTGCCTGGAGTGTTGGGACAGGGGATGAAAAACTGTTTTTT

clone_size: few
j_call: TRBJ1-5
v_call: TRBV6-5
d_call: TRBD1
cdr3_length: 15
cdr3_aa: CAASKGAGGVEPQHF
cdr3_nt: TGTGCCGCAAGCAAGGGAGCAGGGGGTGTGGAGCCCCAGCATTTT

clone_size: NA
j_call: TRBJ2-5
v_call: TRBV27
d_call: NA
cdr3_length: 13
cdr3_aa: CASSGGGLQTQYF
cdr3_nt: TGTGCCAGCTCGGGGGGCGGACTCCAGACCCAGTACTTC

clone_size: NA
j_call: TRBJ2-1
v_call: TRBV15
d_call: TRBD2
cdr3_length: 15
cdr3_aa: CATSRDLAGPDEQFF
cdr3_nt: TGTGCCACCAGCAGAGATCTAGCGGGACCGGATGAGCAGTTCTTC

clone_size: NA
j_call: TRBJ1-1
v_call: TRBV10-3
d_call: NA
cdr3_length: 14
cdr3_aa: CAISGRHPNTEAFF
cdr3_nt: TGTGCCATCAGTGGACGCCATCCAAACACTGAAGCTTTCTTT

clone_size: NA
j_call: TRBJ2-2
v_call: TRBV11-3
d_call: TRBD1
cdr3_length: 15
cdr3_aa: CAGTGTEGNTGELFF
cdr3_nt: TGTGCCGGTACCGGGACAGAAGGCAACACCGGGGAGCTGTTTTTT

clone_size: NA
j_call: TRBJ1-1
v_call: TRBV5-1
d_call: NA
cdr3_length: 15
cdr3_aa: CASSFVEGSATEAFF
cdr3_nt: TGCGCCAGCAGCTTCGTAGAGGGTTCGGCAACTGAAGCTTTCTTT

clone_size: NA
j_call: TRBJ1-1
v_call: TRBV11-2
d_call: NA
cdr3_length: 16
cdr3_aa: CASSLRILGSGGKAFF
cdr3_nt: TGTGCCAGCAGCTTAAGGATCCTTGGCAGCGGGGGGAAAGCTTTCTTT

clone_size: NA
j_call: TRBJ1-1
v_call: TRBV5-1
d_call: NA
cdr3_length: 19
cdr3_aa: CASSLVEGLWDGQNTEAFF
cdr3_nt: TGCGCCAGCAGCTTGGTCGAGGGCCTTTGGGACGGCCAGAACACTGAAGCTTTCTTT

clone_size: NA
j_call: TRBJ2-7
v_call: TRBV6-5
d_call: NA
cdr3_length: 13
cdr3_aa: CASSYSVQYEQYF
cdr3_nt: TGTGCCAGCAGTTACTCGGTTCAGTACGAGCAGTACTTC

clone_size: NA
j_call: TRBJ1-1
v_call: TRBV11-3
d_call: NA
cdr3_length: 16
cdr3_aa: CASSLGVRRENTEAFF
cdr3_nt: TGTGCCAGCAGCTTAGGTGTCAGGCGTGAGAACACTGAAGCTTTCTTT

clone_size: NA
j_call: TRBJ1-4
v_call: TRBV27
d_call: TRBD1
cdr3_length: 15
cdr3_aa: CASSSPGQPNEKLFF
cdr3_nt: TGTGCCAGCAGTTCCCCGGGACAGCCTAATGAAAAACTGTTTTTT

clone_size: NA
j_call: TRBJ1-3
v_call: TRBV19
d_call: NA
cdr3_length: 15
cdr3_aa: CASSIGLSTGNTIYF
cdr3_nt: TGTGCCAGTAGTATAGGCTTATCGACTGGAAACACCATATATTTT

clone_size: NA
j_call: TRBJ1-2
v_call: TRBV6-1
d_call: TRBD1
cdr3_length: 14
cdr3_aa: CASSEGRDRAGYTF
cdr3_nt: TGTGCCAGCAGTGAAGGCCGGGACAGGGCGGGCTACACCTTC

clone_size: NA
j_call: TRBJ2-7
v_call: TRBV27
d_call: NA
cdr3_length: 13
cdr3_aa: CASSSTGLGEQYF
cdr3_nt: TGTGCCAGCAGTTCTACAGGGCTCGGAGAGCAGTACTTC

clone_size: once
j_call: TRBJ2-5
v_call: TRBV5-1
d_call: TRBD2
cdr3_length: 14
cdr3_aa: CASSEGLAEETQYF
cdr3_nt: TGCGCCAGCAGCGAGGGACTAGCGGAAGAGACCCAGTACTTC

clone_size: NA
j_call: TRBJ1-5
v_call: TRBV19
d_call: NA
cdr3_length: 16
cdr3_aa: CASSVITGNSNQPQHF
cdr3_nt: TGTGCCAGTAGTGTCATAACAGGGAATAGCAATCAGCCCCAGCATTTT

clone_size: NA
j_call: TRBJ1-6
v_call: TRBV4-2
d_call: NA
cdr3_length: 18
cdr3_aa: CASSQEEVWSSYNSPLHF
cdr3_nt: TGTGCCAGCAGCCAGGAAGAGGTCTGGAGCTCCTATAATTCACCCCTCCACTTT

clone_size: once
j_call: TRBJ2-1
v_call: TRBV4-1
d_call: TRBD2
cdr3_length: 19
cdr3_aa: CASSQEGGTRLAGGPYQFF
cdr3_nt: TGCGCCAGCAGCCAAGAAGGCGGCACCCGACTAGCGGGAGGGCCCTATCAGTTCTTC

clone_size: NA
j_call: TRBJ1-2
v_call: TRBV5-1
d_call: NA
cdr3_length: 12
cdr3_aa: CASSADNYGYTF
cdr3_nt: TGCGCCAGCAGCGCGGACAACTATGGCTACACCTTC

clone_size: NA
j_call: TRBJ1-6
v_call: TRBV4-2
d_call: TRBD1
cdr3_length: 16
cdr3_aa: CASSQVQGTYNSPLHF
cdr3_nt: TGTGCCAGCAGCCAAGTACAGGGGACCTATAATTCACCCCTCCACTTT

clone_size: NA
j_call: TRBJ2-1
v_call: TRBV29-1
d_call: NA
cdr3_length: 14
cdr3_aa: CSVAAGTRDNEQFF
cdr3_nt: TGCAGCGTGGCTGCCGGGACAAGAGACAATGAGCAGTTCTTC

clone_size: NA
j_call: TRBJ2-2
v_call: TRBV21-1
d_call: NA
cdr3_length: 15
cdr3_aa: CASSKPGGDTGELFF
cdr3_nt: TGTGCCAGCAGCAAACCGGGAGGGGACACCGGGGAGCTGTTTTTT

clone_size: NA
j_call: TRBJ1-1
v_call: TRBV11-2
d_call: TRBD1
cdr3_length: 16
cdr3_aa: CASSPGLGQGAPEAFF
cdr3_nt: TGTGCCAGCAGCCCAGGGCTAGGACAGGGGGCACCTGAAGCTTTCTTT

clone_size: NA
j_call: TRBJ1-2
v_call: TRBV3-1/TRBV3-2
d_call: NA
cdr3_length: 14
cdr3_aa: CASSHARAEDGYTF
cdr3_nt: TGTGCCAGCAGCCATGCTAGGGCGGAGGATGGCTACACCTTC

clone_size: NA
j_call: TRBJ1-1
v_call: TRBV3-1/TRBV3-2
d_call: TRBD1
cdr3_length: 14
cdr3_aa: CASSQTGHDTEAFF
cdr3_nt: TGTGCCAGCAGCCAGACAGGGCATGACACTGAAGCTTTCTTT

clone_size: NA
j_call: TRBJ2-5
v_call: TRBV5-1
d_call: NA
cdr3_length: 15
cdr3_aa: CASSLGGGDQETQYF
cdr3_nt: TGCGCCAGCAGCTTAGGAGGGGGCGACCAAGAGACCCAGTACTTC

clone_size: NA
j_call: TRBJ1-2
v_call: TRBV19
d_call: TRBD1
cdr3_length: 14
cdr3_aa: CASSPGQAFYGYTF
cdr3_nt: TGTGCCAGTAGCCCGGGACAGGCCTTCTATGGCTACACCTTC

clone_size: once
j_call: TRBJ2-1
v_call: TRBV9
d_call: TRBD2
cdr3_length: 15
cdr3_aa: CASSVDAGGGNEQFF
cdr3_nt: TGTGCCAGCAGCGTAGACGCGGGGGGTGGCAATGAGCAGTTCTTC

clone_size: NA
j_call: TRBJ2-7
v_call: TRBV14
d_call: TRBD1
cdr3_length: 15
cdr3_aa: CASSQEGTGPYEQYF
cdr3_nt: TGTGCCAGCAGCCAAGAGGGGACAGGGCCCTACGAGCAGTACTTC

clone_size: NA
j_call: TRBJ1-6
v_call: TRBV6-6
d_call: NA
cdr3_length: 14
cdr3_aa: CASRGGPVGSPLHF
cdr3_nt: TGTGCCAGCAGGGGAGGGCCTGTGGGGTCACCCCTCCACTTT

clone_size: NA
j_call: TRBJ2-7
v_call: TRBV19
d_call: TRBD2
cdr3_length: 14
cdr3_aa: CASSIRGLANEQYF
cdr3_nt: TGTGCCAGTAGTATACGCGGACTAGCGAACGAGCAGTACTTC

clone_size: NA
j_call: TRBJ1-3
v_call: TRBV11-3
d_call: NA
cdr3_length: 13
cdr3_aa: CASSPPWGNTIYF
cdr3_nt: TGTGCCAGCAGCCCCCCTTGGGGAAACACCATATATTTT

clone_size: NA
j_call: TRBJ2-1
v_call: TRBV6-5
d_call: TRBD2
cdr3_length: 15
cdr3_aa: CASSPIAGAGNEQFF
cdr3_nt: TGTGCCAGCAGCCCCATAGCGGGAGCTGGCAATGAGCAGTTCTTC

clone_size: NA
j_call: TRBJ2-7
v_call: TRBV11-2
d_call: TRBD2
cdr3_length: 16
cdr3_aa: CASSQIRETSRGEQYF
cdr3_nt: TGTGCCAGCAGCCAAATAAGGGAGACTAGCAGAGGCGAGCAGTACTTC

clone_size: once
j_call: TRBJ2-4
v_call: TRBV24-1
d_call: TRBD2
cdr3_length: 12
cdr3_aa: CATSDLTSGRYF
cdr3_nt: TGTGCCACCAGTGATTTAACTAGCGGGAGGTACTTC

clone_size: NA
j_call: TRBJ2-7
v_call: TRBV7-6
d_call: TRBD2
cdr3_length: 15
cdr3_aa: CASSPTSGRHYEQYF
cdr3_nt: TGTGCCAGCAGCCCTACTAGCGGGAGACATTACGAGCAGTACTTC

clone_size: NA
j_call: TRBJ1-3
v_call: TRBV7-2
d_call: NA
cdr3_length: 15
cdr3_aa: CASSQDRGPGNTIYF
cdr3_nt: TGTGCCAGCAGCCAGGATCGGGGACCCGGAAACACCATATATTTT

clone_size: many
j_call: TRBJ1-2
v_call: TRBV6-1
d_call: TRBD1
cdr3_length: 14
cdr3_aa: CASSDIQGYYGYTF
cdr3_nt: TGTGCCAGCAGTGATATACAGGGGTACTATGGCTACACCTTC

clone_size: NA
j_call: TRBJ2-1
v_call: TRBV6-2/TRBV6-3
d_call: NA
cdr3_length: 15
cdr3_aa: CASSYSEEGYNEQFF
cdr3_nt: TGTGCCAGCAGTTACTCCGAGGAAGGGTACAATGAGCAGTTCTTC

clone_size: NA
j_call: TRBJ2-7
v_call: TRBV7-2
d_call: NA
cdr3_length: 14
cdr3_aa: CASSLEWGYGEQYF
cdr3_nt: TGTGCCAGCAGCTTAGAATGGGGATACGGCGAGCAGTACTTC